This is a list of T cell receptor beta chains from one sample in a study of blood T cell repertoires in COVID-19. The table came from immunoSEQ multiplex PCR; TCRdb's copy has only in-frame clones and leaves some out. The sample contains more than 150,000 clones, around 81% of which appear only once. The sequenced sample consisted of peripheral blood. The receptors derive from a man between 65 and 85 years old who had recovered from COVID-19. The CDR3 runs from the conserved cysteine through the conserved F or W. The order of the fields is D gene, V gene, J gene, CDR3 protein. A D gene is named only where the DNA matches it firmly.

D: .; V: TRBV29-1; J: TRBJ1-5; CDR3: CSVADSGDQPQHF
D: .; V: TRBV7-9; J: TRBJ1-1; CDR3: CASSLAHWQNMNTEAFF
D: TRBD1; V: TRBV7-6; J: TRBJ2-1; CDR3: CASSSPTGPSPSNEQFF
D: TRBD2; V: TRBV28; J: TRBJ2-3; CDR3: CASSLRLAESPPTDTQYF
D: TRBD2; V: TRBV13; J: TRBJ2-7; CDR3: CASVRLAGYEQYF
D: .; V: TRBV30; J: TRBJ1-1; CDR3: CAWKWTADTEAFF
D: .; V: TRBV6-2/TRBV6-3; J: TRBJ2-2; CDR3: CASSRDSGTGELFF
D: .; V: TRBV6-5; J: TRBJ2-7; CDR3: CASRSALSPYEQYF
D: TRBD2; V: TRBV7-6; J: TRBJ2-2; CDR3: CASSSGTSGTDKLFF
D: .; V: TRBV7-9; J: TRBJ2-7; CDR3: CASSLVGATYEQYF
D: .; V: TRBV5-6; J: TRBJ1-2; CDR3: CASSSGGYGYTF
D: TRBD2; V: TRBV5-1; J: TRBJ2-1; CDR3: CASSLVLAGGRNEQFF
D: TRBD2; V: TRBV4-1; J: TRBJ2-7; CDR3: CASSQDGSGSSYEQYF
D: TRBD1; V: TRBV7-8; J: TRBJ1-2; CDR3: CASSFNSGQGFRLYGYTF
D: .; V: TRBV3-1/TRBV3-2; J: TRBJ1-2; CDR3: CASSPEPVRGYTF
D: .; V: TRBV28; J: TRBJ1-1; CDR3: CASSRGFLNTEAFF
D: .; V: TRBV5-5; J: TRBJ1-2; CDR3: CASSHDSQTNYGYTF
D: TRBD2; V: TRBV11-2; J: TRBJ2-7; CDR3: CASSSGLANYEQYF
D: .; V: TRBV27; J: TRBJ2-2; CDR3: CASSLQSGELFF
D: TRBD2; V: TRBV5-4; J: TRBJ2-7; CDR3: CASSLSGSSYEQYF
D: TRBD2; V: TRBV27; J: TRBJ2-7; CDR3: CASRPSGSWVNEQYF
D: .; V: TRBV18; J: TRBJ1-1; CDR3: CASSPLSVVNTEAFF
D: TRBD1; V: TRBV11-3; J: TRBJ2-1; CDR3: CASSPGQRTQQFF
D: TRBD2; V: TRBV7-8; J: TRBJ2-7; CDR3: CASREAGAHEQYF
D: .; V: TRBV5-5; J: TRBJ2-7; CDR3: CASSPWVQASYEQYF
D: .; V: TRBV12-5; J: TRBJ2-3; CDR3: CASGFRVGADTQYF
D: .; V: TRBV12-3/TRBV12-4; J: TRBJ1-1; CDR3: CASSLRGGTEAFF
D: .; V: TRBV10-3; J: TRBJ2-7; CDR3: CAISVKTGTYEQYF
D: TRBD1; V: TRBV6-5; J: TRBJ1-1; CDR3: CASSADRVFAEAFF
D: TRBD2; V: TRBV4-3; J: TRBJ2-7; CDR3: CASSGGLAFTYEQYF
D: .; V: TRBV12-3/TRBV12-4; J: TRBJ1-1; CDR3: CASTIQENTEAFF
D: .; V: TRBV6-5; J: TRBJ1-4; CDR3: CASTEVEGSAEKLFF
D: .; V: TRBV11-2; J: TRBJ2-5; CDR3: CASSWTGNHQETQYF
D: .; V: TRBV18; J: TRBJ1-2; CDR3: CASSETGLRGYTF
D: .; V: TRBV9; J: TRBJ2-2; CDR3: CASSRRLAGELFF
D: .; V: TRBV9; J: TRBJ2-5; CDR3: CASSAKGLGAGETQYF
D: TRBD2; V: TRBV5-1; J: TRBJ2-3; CDR3: CASSLVSGTSGPGGTDTQYF
D: TRBD1; V: TRBV5-1; J: TRBJ2-7; CDR3: CASSAGQGGNEQYF
D: .; V: TRBV7-2; J: TRBJ1-3; CDR3: CASSLATGPGNTIYF
D: TRBD1; V: TRBV29-1; J: TRBJ1-1; CDR3: CSVGDRGLGTEAFF
D: .; V: TRBV18; J: TRBJ2-7; CDR3: CASSPTGYEQYF
D: TRBD2; V: TRBV5-6; J: TRBJ2-1; CDR3: CASSSGTSINEQFF
D: TRBD2; V: TRBV7-3; J: TRBJ2-2; CDR3: CASSPGGTAVTGELFF
D: TRBD1; V: TRBV4-1; J: TRBJ1-6; CDR3: CASSQGQGLSSPLHF
D: .; V: TRBV5-1; J: TRBJ1-6; CDR3: CASSLDFGGNSPLHF
D: TRBD1; V: TRBV29-1; J: TRBJ1-2; CDR3: CSVPDYGTGGGYGYTF
D: .; V: TRBV15; J: TRBJ2-3; CDR3: CATSTGSPGVDTQYF
D: TRBD1; V: TRBV28; J: TRBJ1-5; CDR3: CASSRDRVRGNQPQHF
D: .; V: TRBV2; J: TRBJ2-3; CDR3: CASSLDSVRDTQYF
D: TRBD1; V: TRBV6-5; J: TRBJ2-1; CDR3: CASTSRDRRNEQFF
D: .; V: TRBV7-3; J: TRBJ1-1; CDR3: CASSLVEDTEAFF
D: .; V: TRBV30; J: TRBJ2-7; CDR3: CAWRGGQNSYEQYF
D: .; V: TRBV27; J: TRBJ2-7; CDR3: CASRNPTGSYEQYF
D: TRBD1; V: TRBV18; J: TRBJ1-1; CDR3: CASSPWTGGTLNTEAFF